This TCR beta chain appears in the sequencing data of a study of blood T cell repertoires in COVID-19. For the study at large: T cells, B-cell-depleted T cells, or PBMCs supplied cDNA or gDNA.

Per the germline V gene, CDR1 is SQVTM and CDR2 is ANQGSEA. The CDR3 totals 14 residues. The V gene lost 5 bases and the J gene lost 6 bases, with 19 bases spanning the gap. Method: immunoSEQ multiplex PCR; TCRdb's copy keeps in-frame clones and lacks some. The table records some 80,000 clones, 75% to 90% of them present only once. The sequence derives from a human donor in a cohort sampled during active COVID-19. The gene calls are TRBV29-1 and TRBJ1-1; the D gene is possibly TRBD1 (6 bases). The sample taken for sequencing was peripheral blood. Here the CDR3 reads CSVKQQGIVAEAFF. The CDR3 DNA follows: TGCAGCGTTAAACAACAGGGAATTGTTGCTGAAGCTTTCTTT.